These T cell receptor beta chains were read from a single sample in a study of tumor-infiltrating lymphocytes in primary liver carcinoma. TCRdb passed the multiplex PCR reads through MiXCR, listing each CDR3 protein once. This table has some 180,000 distinct CDR3 sequences, over 50% appearing once. Sequencing input: peripheral blood. These receptors originate from a man in his forties or fifties with primary liver carcinoma and hepatitis B virus infection. The CDR3 runs from the conserved cysteine through the conserved F or W. A D gene is named only where the DNA matches it firmly. A clone size is listed for some rows: how often the clone was seen (once, few, many), or a class if it is expanded.

abundance,d_gene,v_gene,j_gene,CDR3nt,CDR3aa
NA,NA,TRBV10-3,TRBJ1-4,TGTGCCATCAGTGATGAGAGAGGTGAAAAACTGTTTTTT,CAISDERGEKLFF
few,TRBD1,TRBV6-6,TRBJ2-7,TGTGCCAGTAGTTACTCAGGGGGTAGCTCCTACGAGCAGTACTTC,CASSYSGGSSYEQYF
NA,TRBD1,TRBV6-4,TRBJ1-2,TGTGCCAGCAGGATTACCGACAGGGCAAGAGGCTACACCTTC,CASRITDRARGYTF
NA,TRBD1,TRBV7-9,TRBJ2-7,TGTGCCAGCACCCAAGGGACAGGGGGCTACCACGAGCAGTACTTC,CASTQGTGGYHEQYF
NA,NA,TRBV10-3,TRBJ1-1,TGTGCCATCAGCGGGGGGGCTCGGGGGAACACTGAAGCTTTCTTC,CAISGGARGNTEAFF
NA,NA,TRBV5-1,TRBJ2-5,TGCGTCAGCAGCTTGAATCTGGCCTTAGAGACCCAGTACTTC,CVSSLNLALETQYF
NA,TRBD2,TRBV12-3/TRBV12-4,TRBJ2-3,TGTGCCAGCAGTCATAGCGGGAGGCAGCCTGATACGCAGTATTTT,CASSHSGRQPDTQYF
few,NA,TRBV4-1,TRBJ1-5,TGCGCCAGCAGCCCAAACATGGATAGCAATCAGCCCCAGCATTTT,CASSPNMDSNQPQHF
few,NA,TRBV1,TRBJ2-1,TGCACCAGCAGCCAAGATCTTGATAGGACAGGGAACACCTACAATGAGCAGTTCTTC,CTSSQDLDRTGNTYNEQFF
NA,NA,TRBV4-1,TRBJ1-5,TGCGCCAGCAGCCCCTACCCCCAGGGGAGCAATCAGCCCCAGCATTTT,CASSPYPQGSNQPQHF
few,NA,TRBV12-3/TRBV12-4,TRBJ2-3,TGTGCCAGCAGCTCCCGAGGTTTGACGCAGTATTTT,CASSSRGLTQYF
NA,TRBD1,TRBV6-5,TRBJ2-7,TGTGCTAGCTACCCGGGACAGGCGCACTACGAGCAGTACTTC,CASYPGQAHYEQYF
NA,TRBD2,TRBV5-1,TRBJ2-7,TGCGCCAGCAGCTTGAGCGGGAGCGTCTACTACGAGCAGTACTTC,CASSLSGSVYYEQYF
NA,NA,TRBV12-3/TRBV12-4,TRBJ2-2,TGTGCCAGCAGTTTCGGGGTTTCAAACACCGGGGAGCTGTTTTTT,CASSFGVSNTGELFF
NA,NA,TRBV30,TRBJ2-7,TGTGCCTGGATGGGGGCGGGCCTTACCTACGAGCAGTACTTC,CAWMGAGLTYEQYF
NA,NA,TRBV4-2,TRBJ2-7,TGTGCCAGCAACCAAGAAGCCCGGGAGGAGCAGTACTTC,CASNQEAREEQYF
NA,NA,TRBV11-1,TRBJ2-7,TGCGCCAGCAGCTCCGGGGACTTACGGATCTACGAGCAGTACTTC,CASSSGDLRIYEQYF
few,TRBD1,TRBV12-3/TRBV12-4,TRBJ1-3,TGTGCCAGCAGTTCTACAGGGGCCTCTGGAAACACCATATATTTT,CASSSTGASGNTIYF
NA,NA,TRBV12-3/TRBV12-4,TRBJ2-1,TGTGCCAGCAGTTTACCTGCGATTATTATGAATGAGCAGTTCTTC,CASSLPAIIMNEQFF
NA,TRBD1,TRBV4-1,TRBJ1-1,TGCGCCAGCACCTCGGGGGGACAGGTGAACACTGAAGCTTTCTTT,CASTSGGQVNTEAFF
few,NA,TRBV30,TRBJ1-5,TGTGCCTGGAGTACGGGAACAGATCAGCCCCAGCATTTT,CAWSTGTDQPQHF
few,NA,TRBV6-4,TRBJ2-6,TGTGCCAGCAGTGAACAGGCTGGGGCCAACGTCCTGACTTTC,CASSEQAGANVLTF
NA,TRBD2,TRBV5-5,TRBJ2-3,TGTGCCAGCAGCTTGGTGGGTAGCGGGAGTGCAGATACGCAGTATTTT,CASSLVGSGSADTQYF
NA,TRBD2,TRBV11-2,TRBJ2-1,TGTGCCACCGGCCCCCGTTCCGGGACTAGCGGCAATCAGCAGTTCTTC,CATGPRSGTSGNQQFF
NA,NA,TRBV28,TRBJ2-5,TGTGCCAGCAGTTTAAGGATCCGGGAGACCCAGTACTTC,CASSLRIRETQYF
NA,NA,TRBV11-2,TRBJ2-3,TGTGCCAGCAACTTGGGGGTTCCGGGAACAGATACGCAGTTTTTT,CASNLGVPGTDTQFF
NA,TRBD2,TRBV7-8,TRBJ2-7,TGTGCCAGCAGCCACACTAGCGGGAGAAAACTCGAGCAGTACTTC,CASSHTSGRKLEQYF
few,TRBD2,TRBV29-1,TRBJ2-1,TGCAGCGTTGCGGGGCTAGCGGGTTCCTACAATGAGCAGTTCTTC,CSVAGLAGSYNEQFF
NA,NA,TRBV6-5,TRBJ1-4,TGTGCCAGCAGTCGTCAATCATCTAATGAAAAACTGTTTTTT,CASSRQSSNEKLFF
many,TRBD2,TRBV11-2,TRBJ2-7,TGTGCCAGCAGCTTCCCGGGACTAGGGATCCACGAGCAGTACTTC,CASSFPGLGIHEQYF
NA,NA,TRBV14,TRBJ1-5,TGTGCCAGCAGCCGAACGGGAAGCAATCAGCCCCAGCATTTT,CASSRTGSNQPQHF
few,NA,TRBV6-1,TRBJ2-2,TGTGCCAGCAGTCTAACCCGAGGGGGGGAGATCACCGGGGAGCTGTTTTTT,CASSLTRGGEITGELFF